This TCR beta chain was captured in a study of cytomegalovirus exposure and HLA in healthy donors. Study as a whole: Most donors, 81% of 350 to 450 genotyped, fell in the Caucasian-associated ancestry cluster.

PCR amplification relied on 60 Vbeta primers (plus 13 Jbeta primers). Generated by immunoSEQ multiplex PCR, the TCRdb table keeps only in-frame clones and is missing some. The sample lists about 110,000 clones, 81% occurring once. Study-level points and caveats: Several of the most significant clusters appeared, in a later analysis, to be linked to common viral pathogens. The study designated 150 to 200 TCR beta chains cytomegalovirus-associated. The authors considered a cluster of highly shared sequence variants likely to be a sequencing artifact.

The CDR3 is 16 amino acids. The J segment lost 2 bases and the V segment lost 5 bases, leaving 10 bases of the junction unmatched. The germline V gene has CDR1 SGDLS and CDR2 YYNGEE. In the case of this clone: Its antigen is not identified.

Sequencing used PBMCs. The J gene is TRBJ2-1, the V gene TRBV9, with TRBD1 matching over 7 bases. The clonotype was recovered from a woman in her 30s in good health and CMV-seronegative. The CDR3 bases are TGTGCCAGCAGTGAGGGGGCCGAGAGCCCCTACAATGAGCAGTTCTTC. Its translation: CASSEGAESPYNEQFF.